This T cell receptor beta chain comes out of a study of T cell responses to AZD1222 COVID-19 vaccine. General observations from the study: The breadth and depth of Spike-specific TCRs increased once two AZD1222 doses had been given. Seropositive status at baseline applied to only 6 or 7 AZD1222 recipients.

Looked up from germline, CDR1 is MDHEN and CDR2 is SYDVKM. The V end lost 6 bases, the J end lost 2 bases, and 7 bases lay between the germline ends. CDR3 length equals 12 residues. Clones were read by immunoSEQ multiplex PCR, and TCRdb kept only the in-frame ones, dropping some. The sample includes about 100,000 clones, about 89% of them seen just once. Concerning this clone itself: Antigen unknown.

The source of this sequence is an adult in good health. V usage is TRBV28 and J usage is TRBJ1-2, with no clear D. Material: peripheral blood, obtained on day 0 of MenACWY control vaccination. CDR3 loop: CASRSVNYGYTF. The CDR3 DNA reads TGTGCCAGCAGGTCCGTAAACTATGGCTACACCTTC.